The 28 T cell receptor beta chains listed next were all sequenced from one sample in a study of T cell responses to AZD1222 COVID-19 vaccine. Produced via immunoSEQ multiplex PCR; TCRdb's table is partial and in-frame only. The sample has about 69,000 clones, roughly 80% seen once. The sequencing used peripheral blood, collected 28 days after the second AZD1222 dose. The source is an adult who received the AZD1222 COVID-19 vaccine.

This CDR3 is CSASWSDTQYF. In DNA, the CDR3 is TGCAGTGCAAGTTGGTCAGATACGCAGTATTTT. V usage is TRBV20-1 and J usage is TRBJ2-3; D gene unclear. The CDR3 has 11 residues. V lost 6 bases and J 4 bases, leaving 8 bases between the germline ends. Per the germline V gene, CDR1 is DFQATT and CDR2 is SNEGSKA (reference sequence).

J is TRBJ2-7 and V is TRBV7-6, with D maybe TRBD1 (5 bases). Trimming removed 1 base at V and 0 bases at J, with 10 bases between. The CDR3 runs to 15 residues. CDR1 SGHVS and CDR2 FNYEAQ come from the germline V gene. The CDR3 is CASSLEAGHSYEQYF. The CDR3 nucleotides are TGTGCCAGCAGCTTAGAGGCAGGGCACTCCTACGAGCAGTACTTC.

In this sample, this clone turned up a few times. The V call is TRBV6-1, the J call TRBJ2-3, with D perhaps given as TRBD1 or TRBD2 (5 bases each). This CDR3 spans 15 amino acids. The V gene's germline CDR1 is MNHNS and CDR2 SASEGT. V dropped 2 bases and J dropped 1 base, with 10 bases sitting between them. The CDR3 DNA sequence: TGTGCCAGCAGTGAAACGGGGCCCCGCACAGATACGCAGTATTTT. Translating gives CASSETGPRTDTQYF.

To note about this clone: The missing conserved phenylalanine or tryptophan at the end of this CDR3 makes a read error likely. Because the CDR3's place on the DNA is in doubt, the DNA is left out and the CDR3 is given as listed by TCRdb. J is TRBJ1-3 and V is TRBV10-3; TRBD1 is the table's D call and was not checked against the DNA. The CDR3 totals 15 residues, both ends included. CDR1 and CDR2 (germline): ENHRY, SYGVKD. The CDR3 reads CAISESLGQASLRWS.

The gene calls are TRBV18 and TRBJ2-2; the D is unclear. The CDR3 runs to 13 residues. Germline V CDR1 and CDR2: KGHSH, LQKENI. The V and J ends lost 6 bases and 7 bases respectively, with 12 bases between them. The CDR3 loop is CASSKDLGGELFF. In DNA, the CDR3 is TGTGCCAGCTCCAAGGACCTGGGCGGGGAGCTGTTTTTT.

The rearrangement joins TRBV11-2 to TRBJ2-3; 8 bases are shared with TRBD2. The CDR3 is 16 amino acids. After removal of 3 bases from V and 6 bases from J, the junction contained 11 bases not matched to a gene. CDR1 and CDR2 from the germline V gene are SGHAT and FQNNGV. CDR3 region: CASSLLAGGAWDTQYF. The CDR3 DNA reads TGTGCCAGCAGCTTGCTCGCCGGGGGGGCCTGGGATACGCAGTATTTT. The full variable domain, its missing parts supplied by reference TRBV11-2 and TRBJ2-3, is EAGVAQSPRYKIIEKRQSVAFWCNPISGHATLYWYQQILGQGPKLLIQFQNNGVVDDSQLPKDRFSAERLKGVDSTLKIQPAKLEDSAVYLCASSLLAGGAWDTQYFGPGTRLTVL.

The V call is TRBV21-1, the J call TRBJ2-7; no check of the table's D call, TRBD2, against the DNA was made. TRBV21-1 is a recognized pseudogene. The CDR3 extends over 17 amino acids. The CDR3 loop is CASSSRGTSGASYEQYF. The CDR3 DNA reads TGTGCCAGCAGCTCGAGGGGGACTAGCGGTGCCTCCTACGAGCAGTACTTC.

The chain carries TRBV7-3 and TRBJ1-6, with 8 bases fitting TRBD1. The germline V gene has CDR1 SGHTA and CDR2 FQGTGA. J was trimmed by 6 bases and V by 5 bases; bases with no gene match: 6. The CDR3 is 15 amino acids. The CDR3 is CASSRTGPLNSPLHF. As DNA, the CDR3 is TGTGCCAGCAGCAGGACAGGGCCGCTTAATTCACCCCTCCACTTT.

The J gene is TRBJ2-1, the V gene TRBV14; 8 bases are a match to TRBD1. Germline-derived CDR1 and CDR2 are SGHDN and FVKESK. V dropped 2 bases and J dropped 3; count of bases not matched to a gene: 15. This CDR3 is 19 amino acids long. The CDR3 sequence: CASSQPTTGVAWVYNEQFF. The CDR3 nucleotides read TGTGCCAGCAGCCAACCTACGACAGGGGTGGCCTGGGTCTACAATGAGCAGTTCTTC.

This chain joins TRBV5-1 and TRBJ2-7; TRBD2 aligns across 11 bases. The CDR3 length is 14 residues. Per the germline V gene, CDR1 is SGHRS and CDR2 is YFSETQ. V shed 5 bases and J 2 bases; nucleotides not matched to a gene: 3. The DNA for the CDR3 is TGCGCCAGCAGTGGGACTAGCGGCCCCTACGAGCAGTACTTC. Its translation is CASSGTSGPYEQYF.

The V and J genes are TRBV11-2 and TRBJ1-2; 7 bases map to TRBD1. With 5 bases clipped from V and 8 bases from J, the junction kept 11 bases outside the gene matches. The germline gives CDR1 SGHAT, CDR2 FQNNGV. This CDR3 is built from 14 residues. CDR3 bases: TGTGCCAGCAGCCTTAGAAAGACAGGGAACGGCTACACCTTC. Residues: CASSLRKTGNGYTF.

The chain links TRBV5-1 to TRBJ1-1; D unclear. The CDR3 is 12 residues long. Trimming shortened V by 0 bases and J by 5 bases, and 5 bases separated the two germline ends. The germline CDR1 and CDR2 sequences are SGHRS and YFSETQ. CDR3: CASSLEQTEAFF. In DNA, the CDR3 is TGCGCCAGCAGCTTGGAGCAGACTGAAGCTTTCTTT.

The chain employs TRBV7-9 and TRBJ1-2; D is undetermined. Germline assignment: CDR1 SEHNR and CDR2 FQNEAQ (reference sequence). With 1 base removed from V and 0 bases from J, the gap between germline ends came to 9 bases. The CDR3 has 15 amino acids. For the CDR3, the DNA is TGTGCCAGCAGCTTAGGGTTAACAGCTAACTATGGCTACACCTTC. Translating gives CASSLGLTANYGYTF.

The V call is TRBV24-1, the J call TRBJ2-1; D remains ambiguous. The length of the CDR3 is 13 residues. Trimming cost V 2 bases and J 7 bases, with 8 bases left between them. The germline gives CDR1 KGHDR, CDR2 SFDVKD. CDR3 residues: CATSDWASNEQFF. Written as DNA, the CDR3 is TGTGCCACCAGTGATTGGGCCAGTAATGAGCAGTTCTTC.

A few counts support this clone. CDR3 coding DNA: TGTGCCAGCAGCTTAGGGACAGGGCCCTACAATGAGCAGTTCTTC. This sequence encodes CASSLGTGPYNEQFF. The chain joins TRBV7-2 to TRBJ2-1; the match to TRBD1 covers 8 bases. This CDR3 comprises 15 residues. V was pared by 1 base and J by 2 bases, with 1 base of the junction left unmatched. Looked up from germline, CDR1 is SGHTA and CDR2 is FQGNSA.

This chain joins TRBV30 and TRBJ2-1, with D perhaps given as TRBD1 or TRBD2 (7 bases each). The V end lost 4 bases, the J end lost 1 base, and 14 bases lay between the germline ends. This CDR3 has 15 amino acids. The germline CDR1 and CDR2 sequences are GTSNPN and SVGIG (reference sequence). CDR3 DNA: TGTGCCTGGAACCGACAGGGACTATCCTACAATGAGCAGTTCTTC. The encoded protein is CAWNRQGLSYNEQFF.

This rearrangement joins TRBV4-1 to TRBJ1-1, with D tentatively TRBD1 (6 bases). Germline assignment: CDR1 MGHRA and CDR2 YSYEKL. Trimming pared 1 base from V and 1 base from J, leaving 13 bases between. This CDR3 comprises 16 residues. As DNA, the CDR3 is TGCGCCAGCAGCCAAGTTCCGGGACATTCGAACACTGAAGCTTTCTTT. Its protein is CASSQVPGHSNTEAFF.

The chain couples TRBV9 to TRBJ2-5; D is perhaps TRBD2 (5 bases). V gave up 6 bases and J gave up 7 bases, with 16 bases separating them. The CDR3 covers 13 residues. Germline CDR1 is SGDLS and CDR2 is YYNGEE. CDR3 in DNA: TGTGCCAGCACCCCCTCGGGATGGGGGACCCAGTACTTC. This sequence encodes CASTPSGWGTQYF.

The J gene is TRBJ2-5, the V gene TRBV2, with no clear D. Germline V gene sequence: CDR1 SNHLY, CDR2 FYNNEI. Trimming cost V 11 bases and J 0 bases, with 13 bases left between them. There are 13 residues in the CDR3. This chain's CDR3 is CAGYNMYQETQYF. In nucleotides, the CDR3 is TGTGCCGGTTACAATATGTACCAAGAGACCCAGTACTTC.

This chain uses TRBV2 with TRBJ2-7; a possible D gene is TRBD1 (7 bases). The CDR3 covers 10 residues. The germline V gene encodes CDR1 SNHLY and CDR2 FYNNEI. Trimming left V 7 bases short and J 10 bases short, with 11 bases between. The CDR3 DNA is TGTGCCAGCAACAGGGGAGGTCAGTACTTC. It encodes CASNRGGQYF.

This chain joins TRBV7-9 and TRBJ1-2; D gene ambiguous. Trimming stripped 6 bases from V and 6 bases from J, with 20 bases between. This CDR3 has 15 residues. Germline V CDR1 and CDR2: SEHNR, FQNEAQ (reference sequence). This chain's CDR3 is CASRPPPRLGDGYTF. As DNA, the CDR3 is TGTGCCAGCAGACCGCCCCCGCGCCTCGGGGATGGCTACACCTTC.

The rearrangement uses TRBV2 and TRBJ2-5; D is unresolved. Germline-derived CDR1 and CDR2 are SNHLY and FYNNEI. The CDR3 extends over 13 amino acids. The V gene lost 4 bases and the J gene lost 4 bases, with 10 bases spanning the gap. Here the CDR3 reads CASSGQFRETQYF. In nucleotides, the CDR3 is TGTGCCAGCAGTGGCCAATTTCGAGAGACCCAGTACTTC. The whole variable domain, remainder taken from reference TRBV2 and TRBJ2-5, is EPEVTQTPSHQVTQMGQEVILRCVPISNHLYFYWYRQILGQKVEFLVSFYNNEISEKSEIFDDQFSVERPDGSNFTLKIRSTKLEDSAMYFCASSGQFRETQYFGPGTRLLVL.

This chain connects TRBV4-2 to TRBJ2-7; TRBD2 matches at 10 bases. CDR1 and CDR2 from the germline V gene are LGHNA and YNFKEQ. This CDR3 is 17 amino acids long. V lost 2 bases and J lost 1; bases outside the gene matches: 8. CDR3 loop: CASSQILAGPESYEQYF. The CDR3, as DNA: TGTGCCAGCAGCCAAATACTAGCGGGGCCTGAGTCCTACGAGCAGTACTTC.

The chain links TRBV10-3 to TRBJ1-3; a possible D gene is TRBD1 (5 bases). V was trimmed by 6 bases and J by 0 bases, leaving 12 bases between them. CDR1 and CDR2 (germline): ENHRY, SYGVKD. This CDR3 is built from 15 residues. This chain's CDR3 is CAIRAGHFSGNTIYF. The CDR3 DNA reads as TGTGCCATCAGGGCCGGACACTTCTCTGGAAACACCATATATTTT.

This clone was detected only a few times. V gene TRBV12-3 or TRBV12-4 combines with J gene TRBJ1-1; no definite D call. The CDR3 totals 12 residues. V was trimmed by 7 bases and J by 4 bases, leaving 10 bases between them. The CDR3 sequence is CASTLGGTEAFF. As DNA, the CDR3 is TGTGCCAGCACCTTGGGTGGCACTGAAGCTTTCTTT.

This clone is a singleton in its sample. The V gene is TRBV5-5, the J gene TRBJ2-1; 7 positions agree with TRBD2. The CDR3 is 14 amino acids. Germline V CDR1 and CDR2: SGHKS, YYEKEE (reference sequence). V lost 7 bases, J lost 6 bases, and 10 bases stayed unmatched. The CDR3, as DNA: TGTGCCAGCGATCCCGGGACTACCTTCAATGAGCAGTTCTTC. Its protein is CASDPGTTFNEQFF.

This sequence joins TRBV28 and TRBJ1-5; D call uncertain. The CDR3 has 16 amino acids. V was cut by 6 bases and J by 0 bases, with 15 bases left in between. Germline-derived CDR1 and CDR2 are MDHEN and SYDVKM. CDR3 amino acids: CASRDYRRNSNQPQHF. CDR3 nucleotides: TGTGCCAGCAGAGACTACAGACGGAATAGCAATCAGCCCCAGCATTTT.

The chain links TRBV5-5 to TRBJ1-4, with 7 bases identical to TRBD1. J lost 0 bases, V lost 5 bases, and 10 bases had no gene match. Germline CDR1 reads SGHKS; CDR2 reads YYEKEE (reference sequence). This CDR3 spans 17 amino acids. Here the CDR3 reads CASSSPGQSATNEKLFF. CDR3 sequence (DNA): TGTGCCAGCAGTTCACCGGGACAGAGTGCAACTAATGAAAAACTGTTTTTT.